Following are 18 T cell receptor beta chains from one sample sequenced in a study of cytomegalovirus exposure and HLA in healthy donors. Vbeta (60) and Jbeta (13) primers were used in the PCR. The protocol was immunoSEQ multiplex PCR, while the TCRdb copy is restricted to in-frame clones and leaves out a portion. The table records 30,000 to 40,000 clones, 65% to 75% of them present only once. The sequenced sample was PBMCs. These receptors all come from a man in his forties in good health and CMV-seropositive.

This clone was seen a handful of times. The chain recombines TRBV30 with TRBJ1-1, with TRBD1 matching 9 bases. Germline V CDR1 and CDR2: GTSNPN, SVGIG (reference sequence). V dropped 2 bases and J dropped 1; count of bases not matched to a gene: 14. The CDR3 is 18 residues long. CDR3 loop: CAWSPYRTGVPGNTEAFF. DNA for the CDR3: TGTGCCTGGAGTCCCTACCGGACAGGGGTACCGGGGAACACTGAAGCTTTCTTT.

The table lists this clone with a few counts. The chain is built from TRBV6-4 and TRBJ2-2, with 10 bases that match TRBD2. The CDR3 is made up of 14 amino acids. CDR1 is MRHNA and CDR2 is SNTAGT in the germline V gene. Unmatched junction bases numbered 0, after V lost 5 bases and J lost 3 bases. The CDR3 nucleotides are TGTGCCAGCAGTACTAGCGGGGACACCGGGGAGCTGTTTTTT. It specifies CASSTSGDTGELFF.

This chain joins TRBV2 and TRBJ2-5; perhaps TRBD2 as D (5 bases). The CDR3 spans 10 residues. Germline-derived CDR1 and CDR2 are SNHLY and FYNNEI. The CDR3 sequence: CVGGQETQYF. The DNA for the CDR3 is TGTGTCGGAGGACAAGAGACCCAGTACTTC.

This clone occurred a few times. The rearrangement links TRBV5-4 to TRBJ2-4, with 11 nucleotides matching TRBD2. After removal of 4 bases from V and 6 bases from J, the junction contained 9 bases not matched to a gene. CDR1 and CDR2 (germline): SGHNT, YYREEE (reference sequence). The CDR3 is made up of 16 amino acids. CDR3 nucleotide sequence: TGTGCCAGCAGCATACTTAGCGGGGGGGCCGGAAACATTCAGTACTTC. Translating it yields CASSILSGGAGNIQYF.

J is TRBJ2-2 and V is TRBV9, with 7 bases aligning to TRBD2. This CDR3 contains 13 residues. The germline V gene encodes CDR1 SGDLS and CDR2 YYNGEE. Trimming cost V 4 bases and J 6 bases; bases outside gene matches: 3. Here the CDR3 DNA reads TGTGCCAGCAGCCGTGGGGGGGCCGGGGAGCTGTTTTTT. Residues: CASSRGGAGELFF.

The chain carries TRBV25-1 and TRBJ2-7, with TRBD1 identical over 10 bases. Losses at the gene ends were 8 bases for V and 2 bases for J; bases not matched to a gene: 0. CDR3 size: 12 residues. Germline V lookup: CDR1 MGHDK, CDR2 SYGVNS. The CDR3 nucleotides are TGTGCCAGCGGGACAGGGGCCTACGAGCAGTACTTC. The encoded protein is CASGTGAYEQYF.

V and J are TRBV19 and TRBJ1-1, with TRBD1 matching 8 bases. Unmatched junction bases numbered 7, after V lost 5 bases and J lost 5 bases. The CDR3 is 14 residues long. CDR1 LNHDA and CDR2 SQIVND come from the germline V gene (reference sequence). CDR3 nucleotides: TGTGCCAGTAGTGTGACAGGGGCGGGGACTGAAGCTTTCTTT. Its translation is CASSVTGAGTEAFF.

V and J are TRBV14 and TRBJ2-1; the D is unclear. The CDR3 totals 14 residues. Germline V gene data show CDR1 as SGHDN and CDR2 as FVKESK. V lost 1 base, J lost 0 bases, and 4 bases lay in between. The chain's CDR3 is CASSQASSYNEQFF. DNA of the CDR3: TGTGCCAGCAGCCAAGCCAGCTCCTACAATGAGCAGTTCTTC.

In this sample, this clone turned up once. In nucleotides, the CDR3 is TGTGCCATCAGTGACGGACAGCGTGAAGCTTTCTTT. This codes for CAISDGQREAFF. V usage is TRBV10-3 and J usage is TRBJ1-1; D perhaps matches TRBD1 (6 bases). Trimming took 3 bases from V and 7 from J, leaving 9 bases between them. From germline, CDR1 is ENHRY and CDR2 SYGVKD. The CDR3 loop spans 12 amino acids.

The genes are TRBV28 and TRBJ1-2; 7 bases are a match to TRBD1. In germline, CDR1 is MDHEN, CDR2 SYDVKM. J lost 4 bases, V lost 6 bases, and 8 bases had no gene match. The CDR3 loop spans 14 amino acids. The CDR3 DNA reads as TGTGCCAGCAGATCGTCTCAGGGGGGCTATGGCTACACCTTC. It encodes CASRSSQGGYGYTF.

V gene TRBV6-1 combines with J gene TRBJ2-2; weak D call: TRBD2 (6 bases). Germline CDR1 reads MNHNS; CDR2 reads SASEGT. The CDR3 has 16 amino acids. The V end lost 4 bases, the J end lost 0 bases, and 12 bases lay between the germline ends. CDR3 sequence: CASSAKSGANTGELFF. In nucleotides, the CDR3 is TGTGCCAGCAGTGCGAAATCGGGGGCGAACACCGGGGAGCTGTTTTTT.

V usage is TRBV28 and J usage is TRBJ1-6, with D maybe TRBD1 (5 bases). This CDR3 has 19 amino acids. Germline CDR1 MDHEN, CDR2 SYDVKM. V was trimmed by 7 bases and J by 4 bases, leaving 26 bases between them. CDR3 nucleotides: TGTGCCAGCATCCCAGGCCCCCACAGGAAATTATCGTATAATTCACCCCTCCACTTT. This encodes CASIPGPHRKLSYNSPLHF.

With respect to this clone: The conserved final phenylalanine or tryptophan is absent from the CDR3, which likely points to a read error. The CDR3 DNA follows: TGTGCCAGCAGCCGTCCCGGACAGGGAGACTATGGCTACACCCTC. Its translation is CASSRPGQGDYGYTL. The chain joins TRBV27 to TRBJ1-2, with 8 bases aligning to TRBD1. V shed 6 bases, J shed 3 bases, and the junction held 9 bases outside the gene matches. Germline CDR1 MNHEY, CDR2 SMNVEV (reference sequence). CDR3 length: 15 amino acids.

DNA for the CDR3: TGCGCCAGCAGCCCGGGACAGGGTGGGATTTGGGGCTACACCTTC. Amino acid sequence: CASSPGQGGIWGYTF. The chain has TRBV4-1 and TRBJ1-2, with TRBD1 matching 9 bases. V was clipped by 4 bases and J by 8 bases; unmatched bases: 11. CDR1 is MGHRA and CDR2 is YSYEKL in the germline V gene. CDR3 length: 15 amino acids.

This clone was counted only a few times. The chain is built from TRBV7-9 and TRBJ1-1, with 8 bases matching TRBD1. The CDR3 sequence is 14 residues long. CDR1 is SEHNR, CDR2 FQNEAQ, per germline (reference sequence). The V gene end was trimmed by 6 bases and the J gene end by 5 bases; junction bases not matched to a gene: 8. CDR3 DNA: TGTGCCAGCAGTAATCAGGGGGCTGGAACTGAAGCTTTCTTT. This translates into CASSNQGAGTEAFF.

This sequence joins TRBV7-9 and TRBJ2-7; D may be TRBD1 (5 bases). The ends were cut back, 5 bases at V and 5 bases at J, with 13 bases in the middle. Germline V gene sequence: CDR1 SEHNR, CDR2 FQNEAQ (reference sequence). The CDR3 contains 13 residues. The CDR3 DNA reads as TGTGCCAGCAGCGACTTGGGGCACAACGAGCAGTACTTC. Translated, it gives CASSDLGHNEQYF.

V and J are TRBV6-4 and TRBJ2-3; 8 bases are shared with TRBD2. The V segment lost 0 bases and the J segment 4 bases; nucleotides outside the gene matches: 6. The CDR3 is made up of 16 amino acids. The germline V gene has CDR1 MRHNA and CDR2 SNTAGT. DNA for the CDR3: TGTGCCAGCAGTGACTCGTCAACGGGGGGGTCAGATACGCAGTATTTT. This codes for CASSDSSTGGSDTQYF.

The V and J genes are TRBV2 and TRBJ1-2; unclear D gene. Between the trimmed V and J ends, which lost 8 bases and 8 bases, there was a span of 12 bases. This CDR3 region has 11 residues. Germline lookup yields CDR1 SNHLY and CDR2 FYNNEI. The CDR3 DNA reads TGTGCCAGCGCCTATATGGGCGGCTACACCTTC. Its protein product is CASAYMGGYTF.